This T cell receptor (beta chain) came from a study of blood T cell repertoires in COVID-19. Across the study: Acute-phase and convalescent COVID-19 samples originated in the United States, Italy and Spain. PBMCs, B-cell-depleted T cells, or T cells were the source of the cDNA or gDNA that made up the material.

TCRdb keeps only in-frame clones here, not all; method: immunoSEQ multiplex PCR. Of roughly 120,000 clones listed, around 83% are singletons. Trimming stripped 3 bases from V and 1 base from J, with 6 bases between. The CDR3 contains 13 residues. Sample: peripheral blood. The chain recombines TRBV12-3 or TRBV12-4 with TRBJ1-1; D may be TRBD1 (5 bases). The TCR sequence derives from a woman aged 55-70 years with COVID-19, enrolled during active disease. For the CDR3, the DNA is TGTGCCAGCAGTTTGGGGGGGAACACTGAAGCTTTCTTT. Translated: CASSLGGNTEAFF.